This entry lists 14 T cell receptor beta chains sequenced from one sample in a study of shared clonotypes between healthy human individuals. The protocol was immunoSEQ multiplex PCR, while the TCRdb copy is restricted to in-frame clones and leaves out a portion. The sample lists about 600,000 clones, about 98% seen once, with approximately 0.3% in the top ten. Cells designated naive CD8 were CD45RO-negative and were positively selected for CCR7, with terminally differentiated effector memory CD45RA+ cells excluded. The sequenced material came from naive CD8+ T cells sorted from blood. The source of these receptors is a man aged 30 to 45 in good health.

The V and J genes are TRBV5-1 and TRBJ2-7; D may match TRBD1 or TRBD2 (6 bases each). The CDR3 has 14 amino acids. V dropped 3 bases and J dropped 0 bases, with 10 bases sitting between them. Germline V gene sequence: CDR1 SGHRS, CDR2 YFSETQ. For the CDR3, the DNA is TGCGCCAGCAGCTCGGGGGCTTTCTCCTACGAGCAGTACTTC. Its translation is CASSSGAFSYEQYF.

In this sample, this clone turned up once. CDR3 region: CASSSGLAGGADTQYF. CDR3 bases: TGTGCCAGCAGCTCGGGACTAGCGGGAGGCGCCGATACGCAGTATTTT. V usage is TRBV7-9 and J usage is TRBJ2-3, with TRBD2 identical over 15 bases. The CDR3 is 16 amino acids. From germline, CDR1 is SEHNR and CDR2 FQNEAQ (reference sequence). V was clipped by 4 bases and J by 6 bases; unmatched bases: 5.

In its sample, this clone was seen once. V gene TRBV9 combines with J gene TRBJ2-7; D may be TRBD2 (6 bases). CDR1 and CDR2 (germline): SGDLS, YYNGEE. V was pared by 4 bases and J by 1 base, with 15 bases between. The CDR3 covers 15 residues. CDR3: CASSPSSGVSYEQYF. CDR3 bases: TGTGCCAGCAGCCCATCGTCGGGAGTGTCCTACGAGCAGTACTTC.

This chain links TRBV14 with TRBJ2-3; TRBD2 agrees at 15 bases. Germline assignment: CDR1 SGHDN and CDR2 FVKESK. Trimming removed 4 bases from V and 3 bases from J; junction bases left unmatched: 5. The CDR3 consists of 17 residues. CDR3 sequence (DNA): TGTGCCAGCAGCCCCCGGACTAGCGGGAGGGGTACAGATACGCAGTATTTT. Its translation: CASSPRTSGRGTDTQYF.

The genes are TRBV9 and TRBJ1-3; 9 nucleotides agree with TRBD1. CDR1 and CDR2 from the germline V gene are SGDLS and YYNGEE. V was pared by 0 bases and J by 3 bases, with 13 bases of the junction left unmatched. The CDR3 has 19 residues. CDR3 coding DNA: TGTGCCAGCAGCGTAGAACCGGGACAGGGCGGCTGGCGTGGAAACACCATATATTTT. It is translated as CASSVEPGQGGWRGNTIYF.

The rearrangement uses TRBV4-3 and TRBJ1-2; weak D call: TRBD1 (5 bases). From germline, CDR1 is LGHNA and CDR2 YSLEER. V lost 0 bases, J lost 10 bases, and 15 bases lay in between. The CDR3 runs 14 residues. As DNA, the CDR3 is TGCGCCAGCAGCCAAGATAGGGGAAGAAGGGACTACACCTTC. It is translated as CASSQDRGRRDYTF.

This chain links TRBV7-9 with TRBJ1-4, with TRBD1 identical over 8 bases. Germline V gene lookup returns CDR1 SEHNR and CDR2 FQNEAQ (reference sequence). The CDR3 is 15 amino acids. V lost 5 bases, J lost 7 bases, and 9 bases stayed unmatched. CDR3 DNA sequence: TGTGCCAGCAGCAGCCTGAGGGACAGGAGTGAAAAACTGTTTTTT. It translates to CASSSLRDRSEKLFF.

The gene calls are TRBV10-3 and TRBJ1-4; tentatively, D is TRBD1 (5 bases). V dropped 0 bases and J dropped 8 bases, with 13 bases sitting between them. Germline lookup yields CDR1 ENHRY and CDR2 SYGVKD. The CDR3 extends over 15 amino acids. CDR3 DNA sequence: TGTGCCATCAGTGAGTCACTAAGGGGTAGAGAAAAACTGTTTTTT. Its protein is CAISESLRGREKLFF.

About this clone itself: Other DNA variants within this sample encode the same CDR3. The chain uses TRBV7-9 and TRBJ2-7; no reliable D call. The germline CDR1 and CDR2 sequences are SEHNR and FQNEAQ (reference sequence). Trimming left V 5 bases short and J 2 bases short, with 10 bases between. The CDR3 has 13 amino acids. The CDR3 loop is CASSPQGTYEQYF. CDR3 coding DNA: TGTGCCAGCAGCCCTCAAGGGACCTACGAGCAGTACTTC.

This chain connects TRBV4-1 to TRBJ2-2; D call uncertain. Looked up from germline, CDR1 is MGHRA and CDR2 is YSYEKL. V was cut by 5 bases and J by 1 base, with 8 bases left in between. This CDR3 has 14 residues. The CDR3 bases are TGCGCCAGCAGCTCCTTACTGAACACCGGGGAGCTGTTTTTT. It translates to CASSSLLNTGELFF.

V and J are TRBV28 and TRBJ2-7; the D gene is possibly TRBD1 (6 bases). The CDR3 covers 13 residues. Germline CDR1 is MDHEN and CDR2 is SYDVKM. V was shortened by 3 bases and J by 6 bases, with 12 bases between the two germline ends. The CDR3 reads CASSFDRPSEQYF. CDR3 DNA: TGTGCCAGCAGTTTTGACAGGCCCAGCGAGCAGTACTTC.

The rearrangement joins TRBV30 to TRBJ2-7; D gene unclear. Trimming shortened V by 1 base and J by 2 bases, and 3 bases separated the two germline ends. Germline assignment: CDR1 GTSNPN and CDR2 SVGIG (reference sequence). The CDR3 runs to 11 residues. Written as DNA, the CDR3 is TGTGCCTGGAGTGGAGCCTACGAGCAGTACTTC. Its protein product is CAWSGAYEQYF. The whole variable domain, filled in from reference TRBV30 and TRBJ2-7, reads SQTIHQWPATLVQPVGSPLSLECTVEGTSNPNLYWYRQAAGRGLQLLFYSVGIGQISSEVPQNLSASRPQDRQFILSSKKLLLSDSGFYLCAWSGAYEQYFGPGTRLTVT.

The V and J genes are TRBV5-4 and TRBJ2-5, with 12 bases aligning to TRBD1. This CDR3 has 14 residues. Per the germline V gene, CDR1 is SGHNT and CDR2 is YYREEE (reference sequence). The CDR3 DNA follows: TGTGCTTTAAGACCGGGACAGGGGGCGAAGACCCAGTACTTC. Protein sequence: CALRPGQGAKTQYF.

V and J are TRBV19 and TRBJ2-5, with 7 bases aligning to TRBD2. Germline trimming cut 6 bases from V and 2 bases from J; bases unmatched to any gene: 3. The germline gives CDR1 LNHDA, CDR2 SQIVND (reference sequence). This CDR3 contains 13 residues. The CDR3 DNA follows: TGTGCCAGTAGAGGACTAGGACAAGAGACCCAGTACTTC. Translated, it gives CASRGLGQETQYF.